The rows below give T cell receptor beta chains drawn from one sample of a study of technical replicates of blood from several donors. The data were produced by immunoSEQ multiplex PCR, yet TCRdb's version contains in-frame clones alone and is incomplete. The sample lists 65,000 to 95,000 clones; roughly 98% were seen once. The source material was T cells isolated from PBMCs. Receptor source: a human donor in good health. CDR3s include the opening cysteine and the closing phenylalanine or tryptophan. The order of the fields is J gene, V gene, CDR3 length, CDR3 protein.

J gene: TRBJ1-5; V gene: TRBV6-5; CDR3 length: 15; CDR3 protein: CASSYSSGQPGTQHF
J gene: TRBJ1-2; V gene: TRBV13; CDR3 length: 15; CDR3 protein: CASSRNPGQHYGYTF
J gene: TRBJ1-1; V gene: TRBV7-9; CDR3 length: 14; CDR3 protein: CASSLAHTYSEAFF
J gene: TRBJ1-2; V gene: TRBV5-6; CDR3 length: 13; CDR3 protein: CASSLGTVYGYTF
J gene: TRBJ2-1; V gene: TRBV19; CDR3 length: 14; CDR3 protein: CASSNRQGDNEQFF
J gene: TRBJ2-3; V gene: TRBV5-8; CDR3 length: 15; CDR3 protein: CASSSRGQGTDTQYF
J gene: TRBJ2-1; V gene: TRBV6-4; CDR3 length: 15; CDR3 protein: CASRLLAGLGDEQFF
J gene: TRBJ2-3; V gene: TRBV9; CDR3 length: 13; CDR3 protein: CASNQGRTDTQYF
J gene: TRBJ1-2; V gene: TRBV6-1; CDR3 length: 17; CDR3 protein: CASSEGSGDGTAYGYTF
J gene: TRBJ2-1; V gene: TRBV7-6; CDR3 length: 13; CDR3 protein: CASSLGGLNEQFF
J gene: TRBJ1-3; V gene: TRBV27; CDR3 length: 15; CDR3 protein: CASRLNPDRANTIYF
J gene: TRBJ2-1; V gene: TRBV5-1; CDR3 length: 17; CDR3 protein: CASRTTVGTGVYNEQFF